The 15 T cell receptor beta chains below come from one sample, sequenced in a study of blood T cell repertoires in COVID-19. Sequencing was performed with immunoSEQ multiplex PCR; in TCRdb, only in-frame clones are kept and a portion is missing. Of 100,000 to 150,000 clones listed, about 87% are singletons. The sample consisted of peripheral blood. The receptor source for this set is a woman in her 70s with acute or convalescent COVID-19.

The chain has TRBV10-3 and TRBJ1-4, with D possibly being TRBD1 (5 bases). Germline CDR1 ENHRY, CDR2 SYGVKD. This CDR3 region has 14 residues. V lost 3 bases and J lost 6, with 11 bases in between. Here the CDR3 reads CAISDGREYEKLFF. CDR3 bases: TGTGCCATCAGTGATGGCAGGGAATATGAAAAACTGTTTTTT.

The chain links TRBV9 to TRBJ1-6; 7 nucleotides match TRBD1. CDR1 SGDLS and CDR2 YYNGEE come from the germline V gene. The CDR3 spans 17 residues. V gave up 4 bases and J gave up 9 bases; unmatched junction bases: 16. The CDR3 is CASSPGGHLLTSSPLHF. For the CDR3, the DNA is TGTGCCAGCAGCCCAGGGGGACACCTTCTTACAAGTTCACCCCTCCACTTT.

This rearrangement joins TRBV5-1 to TRBJ2-7; 8 bases line up with TRBD1. The CDR3 has 15 amino acids. The ends lost 3 bases at V and 0 bases at J; junction bases unmatched: 5. CDR1 and CDR2 (germline): SGHRS, YFSETQ. CDR3 nucleotides: TGCGCCAGCAGCTGGGGGGACAGGACCTCCTACGAGCAGTACTTC. Protein: CASSWGDRTSYEQYF.

The CDR3 nucleotides are TGTGCCAGCAGCGGGTCCTACAATGAGCAGTTCTTC. Its protein is CASSGSYNEQFF. This rearrangement joins TRBV2 to TRBJ2-1; no reliable D call. Per germline, CDR1 SNHLY and CDR2 FYNNEI. V lost 6 bases and J 1 base, leaving 4 bases between the germline ends. The CDR3 is 12 amino acids.

This chain joins TRBV18 and TRBJ2-5; D remains unclear. CDR3 size: 13 residues. Germline assignment: CDR1 KGHSH and CDR2 LQKENI. Trimming took 0 bases from V and 2 from J, leaving 4 bases between them. Written as DNA, the CDR3 is TGTGCCAGCTCACCACCACAGCAAGAGACCCAGTACTTC. It codes for CASSPPQQETQYF.

The rearrangement uses TRBV24-1 and TRBJ2-1; 12 bases are shared with TRBD2. Germline V lookup: CDR1 KGHDR, CDR2 SFDVKD. CDR3 size: 19 residues. V was pared by 4 bases and J by 9 bases, with 18 bases of the junction left unmatched. This CDR3 reads CATSDRQRLAGARKGEQFF. CDR3 in DNA: TGTGCCACCAGTGACCGACAGAGACTAGCGGGGGCTCGGAAGGGTGAGCAGTTCTTC.

This chain joins TRBV3-1 (or the pseudogene TRBV3-2) and TRBJ1-3; unclear D gene. CDR1 is LGHDT and CDR2 is YNNKEL in the germline V gene (reference sequence). The CDR3 runs to 16 residues. V was trimmed by 4 bases and J by 0 bases, leaving 13 bases between them. CDR3 DNA: TGTGCCAGCAGCCCCATGGAGCCGAGCTCTGGAAACACCATATATTTT. Amino acid sequence: CASSPMEPSSGNTIYF.

This rearrangement joins TRBV11-3 to TRBJ2-7; D perhaps matches TRBD1 (5 bases). Trimming cost V 3 bases and J 6 bases, with 12 bases left between them. Germline loops: CDR1 SGHNT, CDR2 YENEEA. The CDR3 is 13 residues long. The chain's CDR3 is CASSLRQGAEQYF. The CDR3 DNA is TGTGCCAGCAGCTTGCGGCAGGGTGCCGAGCAGTACTTC.

J is TRBJ2-1 and V is TRBV2; no definite D call. V lost 2 bases, J lost 7 bases, and 9 bases lay in between. The germline V gene has CDR1 SNHLY and CDR2 FYNNEI. This CDR3 has 13 residues. CDR3 loop: CASSETRRNEQFF. CDR3 coding DNA: TGTGCCAGCAGTGAAACCCGTAGAAATGAGCAGTTCTTC.

This chain uses TRBV9 with TRBJ1-1, with D possibly being TRBD1 (5 bases). The CDR3 spans 13 residues. Trimming removed 0 bases from V and 7 bases from J, with 10 bases in between. CDR1 and CDR2 (germline): SGDLS, YYNGEE. CDR3 loop: CASSVAGGGEAFF. The CDR3 nucleotides read TGTGCCAGCAGCGTAGCCGGGGGTGGTGAAGCTTTCTTT.

This clone has only one observation. This chain joins TRBV24-1 and TRBJ2-7, with unresolved D. The CDR3 runs 16 residues. CDR1 is KGHDR, CDR2 SFDVKD, per germline. Trimming took 7 bases from V and 0 from J, leaving 18 bases between them. In DNA form, the CDR3 reads TGTGCCACCAGCCAAGGCGGCAATCGTCTCTCCTACGAGCAGTACTTC. This encodes CATSQGGNRLSYEQYF.

The chain employs TRBV6-5 and TRBJ1-2; D is unclear. CDR1 and CDR2 from the germline V gene are MNHEY and SVGAGI. V was cut by 2 bases and J by 7 bases, with 11 bases left in between. The CDR3 runs 13 residues. The CDR3, as DNA: TGTGCCAGCAGTTACCCCGGTTGGAGTGGCTACACCTTC. Encoded protein: CASSYPGWSGYTF.

The V gene is TRBV23-1, the J gene TRBJ1-4; TRBD1 is a possible D gene (6 bases). TRBV23-1 is an ORF, and what it does is uncertain. The ends were cut back, 3 bases at V and 8 bases at J, with 28 bases in the middle. This CDR3 has 19 residues. CDR3 amino acids: CASSHTFFRDTSLEEKLFF. CDR3 DNA sequence: TGCGCCAGCAGTCATACCTTCTTCCGGGACACCTCTTTAGAGGAAAAACTGTTTTTT.

This chain joins TRBV29-1 and TRBJ2-1; a weak D match, TRBD2 (6 bases). V was clipped by 6 bases and J by 6 bases, with 12 bases between them. CDR3 size: 12 residues. The germline CDR1 and CDR2 sequences are SQVTM and ANQGSEA. The CDR3 DNA reads TGCAGCGTAGACGGGGGTCCCAATGAGCAGTTCTTC. Translated: CSVDGGPNEQFF.

This rearrangement joins TRBV5-1 to TRBJ2-7; D possibly corresponds to TRBD1 (6 bases). CDR1 and CDR2 (germline): SGHRS, YFSETQ. V lost 1 base and J lost 2, with 10 bases in between. This CDR3 is built from 14 residues. The CDR3 bases are TGCGCCAGCAGCTTGACGGGACACCCCTACGAGCAGTACTTC. Amino acid sequence: CASSLTGHPYEQYF.